The following is a T cell receptor beta chain sequence with its context. Source study methods: Estimates of nucleated cell counts were drawn from the amplification of reference gene primers. Libraries were prepared by immunoSEQ multiplex PCR; TCRdb keeps only in-frame clonotypes and omits some of them. The D gene and trimming were derived from the DNA, and the V and J assignments and clone size from that table. The sample includes 25,000 to 30,000 clones, 83% seen only once; the top ten take around 25%. The data derive from a study of blood T cell repertoires in COVID-19. Study information: T cells, B-cell-depleted T cells, or PBMCs provided the cDNA or gDNA that served as material.

Germline-derived CDR1 and CDR2 are MNHEY and SVGAGI. V lost 2 bases and J lost 8, with 10 bases in between. The CDR3 runs to 14 residues. The specimen sequenced was peripheral blood. The V and J genes are TRBV6-5 and TRBJ1-6, with D possibly TRBD1 on 5 matching bases. The receptor's source is a human donor in a cohort sampled during active COVID-19. CDR3 sequence: CASSYQGLDSPLHF. For the CDR3, the DNA is TGTGCCAGCAGTTACCAGGGACTCGATTCACCCCTCCACTTT.